This TCR beta chain stems from a study of Ad26.COV2.S vaccination and SARS-CoV-2 variants. Points from the study as a whole: Measures of TCR breadth and depth may have fallen short of total T cell responses. Non-spike TCR breadth did not differ much between vaccine and placebo recipients.

In the case of this clone: Its antigen is currently unknown.

Assay: immunoSEQ multiplex PCR; the TCRdb copy retains only in-frame clones and omits some. Of a few hundred thousand clones listed, roughly 90% are singletons. The sample's treatment: some 19 received Ad26.COV2.S at low or high dose, single or two shots; roughly five received placebo; per-sample allocation not given. All samples were drawn on day 63, counting from the first vaccine or placebo injection. The clonotype originates from a person aged 18-65 years who received the Ad26.COV2.S COVID-19 vaccine or a placebo. This sample comprised peripheral blood, obtained in a trial of Ad26.COV2.S vaccine versus placebo.

This CDR3 reads CASSLTQVTDTQYF. The DNA for the CDR3 is TGCGCCAGCAGCTTGACCCAGGTCACAGATACGCAGTATTTT. This chain joins TRBV5-1 and TRBJ2-3; D is undetermined. V was pared by 1 base and J by 2 bases, with 8 bases between. Germline-derived CDR1 and CDR2 are SGHRS and YFSETQ. The CDR3 is 14 amino acids.